These T cell receptor beta chains were read from a single sample in a study of OX40 agonist ivuxolimab in advanced cancers. Clones were sequenced by immunoSEQ multiplex PCR, and TCRdb holds only the in-frame ones, with some missing. Of 100,000 or so clones detected, approximately 90% appear once; the ten largest clones hold 0.31%. Here the sequenced sample was CD4+ or CD8+ T cells sorted from blood, taken in a trial of the OX40 agonist ivuxolimab. Receptors were obtained from an adult with an advanced solid tumor such as melanoma, head and neck, liver or kidney cancer. Each CDR3 is given with its conserved first and last residue. A D gene is named only where the DNA matches it firmly. Clone size, where shown, is once, few, many, or a class for clones that have expanded.

CDR3	DNA	D	size	J	V
CASSLKWGTTNEKLFF	TGTGCCAGCAGCTTGAAATGGGGCACAACTAATGAAAAACTGTTTTTT	-	-	TRBJ1-4	TRBV5-6
CSVARGPSYEQYF	TGCAGCGTTGCTCGGGGGCCGTCCTACGAGCAGTACTTC	-	-	TRBJ2-7	TRBV29-1
CASSQEWRSGGIYNEQFF	TGCGCCAGCAGCCAAGAGTGGAGGAGCGGGGGGATATACAATGAGCAGTTCTTC	TRBD2	few	TRBJ2-1	TRBV4-3
CASRNRQGGSSGANVLTF	TGTGCCAGCAGAAACCGACAGGGAGGAAGCTCTGGGGCCAACGTCCTGACTTTC	-	-	TRBJ2-6	TRBV28
CASNPLAGLQTQYF	TGTGCCAGCAACCCCCTGGCAGGGCTGCAGACCCAGTACTTC	-	-	TRBJ2-5	TRBV7-9
CASSVLRDTKTGEQYF	TGTGCCAGCAGCGTACTACGGGACACAAAAACCGGCGAGCAGTACTTC	-	-	TRBJ2-7	TRBV9
CAWSVGWNQPQHF	TGTGCCTGGAGTGTGGGCTGGAATCAGCCCCAGCATTTT	-	few	TRBJ1-5	TRBV30
CASSVDSVTSTDTQYF	TGTGCCAGCAGCGTAGATAGCGTAACTAGCACAGATACGCAGTATTTT	-	-	TRBJ2-3	TRBV9
CASSLAVMAGGPADTQYF	TGCGCCAGCAGCTTGGCCGTGATGGCGGGAGGGCCGGCAGATACGCAGTATTTT	TRBD2	-	TRBJ2-3	TRBV5-1
CASRDTATSGRREQYF	TGTGCCAGCAGGGATACCGCGACTAGCGGGAGGAGGGAGCAGTACTTC	TRBD2	-	TRBJ2-5	TRBV6-6
CASSFLGADQETQYF	TGTGCCAGCAGCTTTTTAGGGGCTGACCAAGAGACCCAGTACTTC	-	-	TRBJ2-5	TRBV7-2